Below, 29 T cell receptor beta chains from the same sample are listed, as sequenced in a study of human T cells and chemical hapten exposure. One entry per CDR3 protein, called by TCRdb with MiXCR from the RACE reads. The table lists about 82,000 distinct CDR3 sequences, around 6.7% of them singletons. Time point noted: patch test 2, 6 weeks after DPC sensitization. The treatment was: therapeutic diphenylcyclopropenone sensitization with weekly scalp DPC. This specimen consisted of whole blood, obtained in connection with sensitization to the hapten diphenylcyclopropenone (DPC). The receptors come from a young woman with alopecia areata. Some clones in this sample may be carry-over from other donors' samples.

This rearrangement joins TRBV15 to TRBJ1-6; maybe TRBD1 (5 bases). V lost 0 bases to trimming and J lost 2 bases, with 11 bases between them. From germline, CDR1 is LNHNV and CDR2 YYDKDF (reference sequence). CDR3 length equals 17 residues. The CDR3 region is CATSRDRGGPYNSPLHF. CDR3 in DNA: TGTGCCACCAGCAGAGATCGCGGGGGACCCTATAATTCACCCCTCCACTTT.

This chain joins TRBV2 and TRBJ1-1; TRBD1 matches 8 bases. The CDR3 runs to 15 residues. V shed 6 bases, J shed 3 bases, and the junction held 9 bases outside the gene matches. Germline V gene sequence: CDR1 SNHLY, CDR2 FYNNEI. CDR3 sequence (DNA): TGTGCCAGCAGGAAGGAGAGCAGGGGGCACACTGAAGCTTTCTTT. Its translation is CASRKESRGHTEAFF.

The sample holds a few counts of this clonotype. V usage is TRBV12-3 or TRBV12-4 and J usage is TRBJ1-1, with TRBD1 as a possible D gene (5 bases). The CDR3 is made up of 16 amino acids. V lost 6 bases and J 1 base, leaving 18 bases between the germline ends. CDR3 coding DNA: TGTGCCAGCAGCTGGTCACCCGACAGCCCGAACACTGAAGCTTTCTTT. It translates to CASSWSPDSPNTEAFF.

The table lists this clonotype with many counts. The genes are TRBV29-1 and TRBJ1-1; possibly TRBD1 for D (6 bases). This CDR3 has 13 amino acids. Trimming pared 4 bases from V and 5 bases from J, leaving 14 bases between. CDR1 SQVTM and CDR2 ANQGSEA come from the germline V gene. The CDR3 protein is CSVAPGQRTEAFF. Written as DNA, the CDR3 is TGCAGCGTTGCCCCTGGACAGCGGACTGAAGCTTTCTTT. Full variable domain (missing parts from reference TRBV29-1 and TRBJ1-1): SAVISQKPSRDICQRGTSLTIQCQVDSQVTMMFWYRQQPGQSLTLIATANQGSEATYESGFVIDKFPISRPNLTFSTLTVSNMSPEDSSIYLCSVAPGQRTEAFFGQGTRLTVV.

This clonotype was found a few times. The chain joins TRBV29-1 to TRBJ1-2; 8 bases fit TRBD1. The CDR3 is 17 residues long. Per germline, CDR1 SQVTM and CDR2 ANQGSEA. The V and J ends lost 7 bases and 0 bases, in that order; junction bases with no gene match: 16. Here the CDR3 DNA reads TGCAGCGCTCGTGACACAGGGGGTATTGGGGCTAACTATGGCTACACCTTC. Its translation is CSARDTGGIGANYGYTF.

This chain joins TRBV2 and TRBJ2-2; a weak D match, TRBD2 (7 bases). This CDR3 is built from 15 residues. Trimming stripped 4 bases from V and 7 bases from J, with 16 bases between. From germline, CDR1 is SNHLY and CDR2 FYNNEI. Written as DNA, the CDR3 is TGTGCCAGCAGTGTAAGGGGGGGAATGATCGGGGAGCTGTTTTTT. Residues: CASSVRGGMIGELFF.

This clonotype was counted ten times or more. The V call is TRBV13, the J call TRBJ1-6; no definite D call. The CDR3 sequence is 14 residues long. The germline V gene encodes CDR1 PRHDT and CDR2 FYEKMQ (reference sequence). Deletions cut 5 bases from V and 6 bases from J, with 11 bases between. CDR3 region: CASSGSISNSPLHF. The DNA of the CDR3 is TGTGCCAGCAGCGGTAGCATTAGTAATTCACCCCTCCACTTT.

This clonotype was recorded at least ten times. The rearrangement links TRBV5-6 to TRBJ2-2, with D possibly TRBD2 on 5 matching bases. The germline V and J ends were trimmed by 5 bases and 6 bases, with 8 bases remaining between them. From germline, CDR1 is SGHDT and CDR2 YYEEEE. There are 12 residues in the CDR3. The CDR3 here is CASRWRSGELFF. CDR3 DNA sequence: TGTGCCAGCAGGTGGAGGTCCGGGGAGCTGTTTTTT. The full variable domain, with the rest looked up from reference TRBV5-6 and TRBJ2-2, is DAGVTQSPTHLIKTRGQQVTLRCSPKSGHDTVSWYQQALGQGPQFIFQYYEEEERQRGNFPDRFSGHQFPNYSSELNVNALLLGDSALYLCASRWRSGELFFGEGSRLTVL.

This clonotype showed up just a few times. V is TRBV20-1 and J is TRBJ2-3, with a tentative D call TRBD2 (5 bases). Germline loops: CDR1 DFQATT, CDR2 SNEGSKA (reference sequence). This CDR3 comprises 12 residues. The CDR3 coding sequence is TGCAGGGCCACCGGGGGCACAGATACGCAGTATTTT. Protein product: CRATGGTDTQYF.

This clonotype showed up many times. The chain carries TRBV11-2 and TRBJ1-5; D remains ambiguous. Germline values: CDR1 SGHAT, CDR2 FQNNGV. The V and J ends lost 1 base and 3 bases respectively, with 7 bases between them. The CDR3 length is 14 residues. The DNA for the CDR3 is TGTGCCAGCAGCTTAGTCGGGGTCAATCAGCCCCAGCATTTT. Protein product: CASSLVGVNQPQHF.

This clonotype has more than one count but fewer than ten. CDR3 in DNA: TGTGCCATCAGTGACTGGGCTAGCGGGGGTCAAGAGACCCAGTACTTC. Encoded protein: CAISDWASGGQETQYF. The rearrangement joins TRBV10-3 to TRBJ2-5; 10 bases match TRBD2. The V gene end was trimmed by 3 bases and the J gene end by 2 bases; junction bases not matched to a gene: 6. The CDR3 covers 16 residues. CDR1 is ENHRY and CDR2 is SYGVKD in the germline V gene.

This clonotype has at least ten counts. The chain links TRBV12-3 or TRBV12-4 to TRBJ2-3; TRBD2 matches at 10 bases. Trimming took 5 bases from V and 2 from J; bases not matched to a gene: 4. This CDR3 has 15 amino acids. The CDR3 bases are TGTGCCAGCAGTAAAGCGGGGGGGATCACAGATACGCAGTATTTT. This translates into CASSKAGGITDTQYF.

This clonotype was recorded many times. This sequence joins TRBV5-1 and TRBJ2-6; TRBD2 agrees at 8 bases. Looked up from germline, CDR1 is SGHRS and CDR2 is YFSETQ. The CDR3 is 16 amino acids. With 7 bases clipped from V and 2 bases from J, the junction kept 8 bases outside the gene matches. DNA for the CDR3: TGCGCCAGCCTCCGGGGGGGGTCAACTGGGGCCAACGTCCTGACTTTC. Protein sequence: CASLRGGSTGANVLTF.

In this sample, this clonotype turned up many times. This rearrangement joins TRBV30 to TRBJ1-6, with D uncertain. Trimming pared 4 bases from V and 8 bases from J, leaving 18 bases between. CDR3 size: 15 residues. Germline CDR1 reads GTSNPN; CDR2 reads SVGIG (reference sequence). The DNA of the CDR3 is TGTGCCTGGATGATCTCGGGATCCGTCTATTCACCCCTCCACTTT. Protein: CAWMISGSVYSPLHF.

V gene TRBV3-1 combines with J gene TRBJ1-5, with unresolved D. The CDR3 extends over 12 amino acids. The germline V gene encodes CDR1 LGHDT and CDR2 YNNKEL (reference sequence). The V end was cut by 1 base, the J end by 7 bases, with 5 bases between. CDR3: CASSQVGQPQHF. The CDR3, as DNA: TGTGCCAGCAGCCAAGTGGGGCAGCCCCAGCATTTT.

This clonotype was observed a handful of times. CDR3 sequence (DNA): TGTGCCAGCGGGTCTGAAGAGCCAAGTAATTCACCCCTCCACTTT. It translates to CASGSEEPSNSPLHF. The chain couples TRBV12-3 or TRBV12-4 to TRBJ1-6; no clear D. The CDR3 contains 15 residues. The germline V and J ends were trimmed by 8 bases and 6 bases, with 17 bases remaining between them.

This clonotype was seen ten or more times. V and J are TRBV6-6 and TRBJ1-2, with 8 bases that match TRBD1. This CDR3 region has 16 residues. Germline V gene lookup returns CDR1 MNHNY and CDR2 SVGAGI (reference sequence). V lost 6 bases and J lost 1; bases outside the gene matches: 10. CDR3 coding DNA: TGTGCCAGCAGCCGCCGGGACAGGAATAGTAACTATGGCTACACCTTC. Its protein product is CASSRRDRNSNYGYTF.

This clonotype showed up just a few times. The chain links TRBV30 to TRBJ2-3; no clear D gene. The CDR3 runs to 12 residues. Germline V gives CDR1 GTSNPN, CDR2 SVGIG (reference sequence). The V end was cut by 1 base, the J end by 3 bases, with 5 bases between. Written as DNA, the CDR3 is TGTGCCTGGAGTGGCCTGACAGATACGCAGTATTTT. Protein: CAWSGLTDTQYF.

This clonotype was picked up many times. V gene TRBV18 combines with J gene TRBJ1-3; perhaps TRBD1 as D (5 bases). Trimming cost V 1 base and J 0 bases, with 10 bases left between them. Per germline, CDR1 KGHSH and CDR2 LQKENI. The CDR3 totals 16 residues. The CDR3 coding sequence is TGTGCCAGCTCACCACTAGACAGCCTCTCTGGAAACACCATATATTTT. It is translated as CASSPLDSLSGNTIYF.

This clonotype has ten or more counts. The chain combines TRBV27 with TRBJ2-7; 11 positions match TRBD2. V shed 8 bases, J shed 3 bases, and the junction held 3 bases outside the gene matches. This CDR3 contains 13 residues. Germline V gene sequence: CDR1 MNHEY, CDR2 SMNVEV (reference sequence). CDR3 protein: CASRGLAVYEQYF. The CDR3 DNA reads TGTGCCAGCCGGGGACTAGCGGTCTACGAGCAGTACTTC.

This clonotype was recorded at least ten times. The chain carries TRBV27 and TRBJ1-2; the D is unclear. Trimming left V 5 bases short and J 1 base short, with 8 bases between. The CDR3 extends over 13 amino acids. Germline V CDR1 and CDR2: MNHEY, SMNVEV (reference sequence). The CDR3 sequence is CASSTYSNYGYTF. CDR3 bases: TGTGCCAGCAGTACGTACAGTAACTATGGCTACACCTTC.

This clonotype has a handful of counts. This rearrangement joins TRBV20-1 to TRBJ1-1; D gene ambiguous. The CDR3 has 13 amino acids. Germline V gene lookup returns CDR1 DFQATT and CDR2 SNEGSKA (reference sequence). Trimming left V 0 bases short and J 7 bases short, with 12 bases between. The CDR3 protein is CSARDPQRLEAFF. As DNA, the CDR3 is TGCAGTGCTAGAGATCCGCAGAGACTTGAAGCTTTCTTT.

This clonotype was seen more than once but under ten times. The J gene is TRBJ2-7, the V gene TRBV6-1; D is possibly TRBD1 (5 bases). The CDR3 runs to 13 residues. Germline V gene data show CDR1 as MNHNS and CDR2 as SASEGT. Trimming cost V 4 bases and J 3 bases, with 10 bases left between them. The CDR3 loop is CASSVRVSYEQYF. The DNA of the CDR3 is TGTGCCAGCAGTGTCAGGGTGAGCTACGAGCAGTACTTC.

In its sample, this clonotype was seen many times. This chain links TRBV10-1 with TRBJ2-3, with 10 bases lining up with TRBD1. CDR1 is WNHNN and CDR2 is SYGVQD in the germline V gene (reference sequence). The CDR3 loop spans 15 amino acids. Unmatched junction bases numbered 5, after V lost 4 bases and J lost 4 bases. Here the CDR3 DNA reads TGCGCCAGCAGTGCCGGGACAGGGGAGGCAGATACGCAGTATTTT. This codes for CASSAGTGEADTQYF.

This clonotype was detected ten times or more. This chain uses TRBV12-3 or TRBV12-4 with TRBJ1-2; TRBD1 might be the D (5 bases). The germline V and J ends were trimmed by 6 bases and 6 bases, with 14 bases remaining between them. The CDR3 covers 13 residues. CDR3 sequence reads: CASSRDSPNGYTF. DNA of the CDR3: TGTGCCAGCAGCCGAGACAGCCCTAATGGCTACACCTTC.

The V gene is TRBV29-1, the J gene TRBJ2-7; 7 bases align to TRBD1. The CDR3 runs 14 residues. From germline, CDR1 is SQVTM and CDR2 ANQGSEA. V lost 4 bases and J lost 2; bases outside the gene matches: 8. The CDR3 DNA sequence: TGCAGCGTTGCCGGGACAGACTCTACCTACGAGCAGTACTTC. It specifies CSVAGTDSTYEQYF.

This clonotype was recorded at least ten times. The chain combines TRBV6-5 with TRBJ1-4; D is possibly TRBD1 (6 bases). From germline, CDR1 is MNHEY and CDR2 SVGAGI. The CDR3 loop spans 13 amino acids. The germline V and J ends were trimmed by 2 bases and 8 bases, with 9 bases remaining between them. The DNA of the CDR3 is TGTGCCAGCAGTTACGGGACACAGGAAAAACTGTTTTTT. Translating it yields CASSYGTQEKLFF.

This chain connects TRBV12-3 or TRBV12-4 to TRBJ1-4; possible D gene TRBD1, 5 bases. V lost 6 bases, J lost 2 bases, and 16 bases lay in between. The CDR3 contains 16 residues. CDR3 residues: CASSYMLGRTNEKLFF. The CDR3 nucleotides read TGTGCCAGCAGCTATATGCTGGGGCGGACTAATGAAAAACTGTTTTTT.

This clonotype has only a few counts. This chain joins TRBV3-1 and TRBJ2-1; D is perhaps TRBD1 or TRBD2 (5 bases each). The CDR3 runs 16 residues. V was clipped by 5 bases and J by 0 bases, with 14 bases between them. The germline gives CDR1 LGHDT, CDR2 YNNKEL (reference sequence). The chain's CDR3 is CASSKSGHYSYNEQFF. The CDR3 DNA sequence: TGTGCCAGCAGCAAGAGCGGACATTACTCCTACAATGAGCAGTTCTTC.